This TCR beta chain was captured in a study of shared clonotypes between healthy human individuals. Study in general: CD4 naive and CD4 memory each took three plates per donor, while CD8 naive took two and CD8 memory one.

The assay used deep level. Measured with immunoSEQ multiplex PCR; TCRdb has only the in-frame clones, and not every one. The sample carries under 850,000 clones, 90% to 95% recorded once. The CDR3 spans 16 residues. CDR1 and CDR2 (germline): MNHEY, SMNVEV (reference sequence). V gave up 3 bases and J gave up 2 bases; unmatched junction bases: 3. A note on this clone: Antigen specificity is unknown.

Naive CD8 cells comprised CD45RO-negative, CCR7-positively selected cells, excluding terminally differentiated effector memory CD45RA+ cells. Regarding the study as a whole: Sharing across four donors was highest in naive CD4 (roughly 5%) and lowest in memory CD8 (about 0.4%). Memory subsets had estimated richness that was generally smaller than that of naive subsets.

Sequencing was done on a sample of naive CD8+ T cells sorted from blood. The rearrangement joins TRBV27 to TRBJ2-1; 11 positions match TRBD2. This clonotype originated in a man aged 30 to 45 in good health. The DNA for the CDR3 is TGTGCCAGCAGTTTTTTAGCGGGAGGGGCCTACAATGAGCAGTTCTTC. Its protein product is CASSFLAGGAYNEQFF.